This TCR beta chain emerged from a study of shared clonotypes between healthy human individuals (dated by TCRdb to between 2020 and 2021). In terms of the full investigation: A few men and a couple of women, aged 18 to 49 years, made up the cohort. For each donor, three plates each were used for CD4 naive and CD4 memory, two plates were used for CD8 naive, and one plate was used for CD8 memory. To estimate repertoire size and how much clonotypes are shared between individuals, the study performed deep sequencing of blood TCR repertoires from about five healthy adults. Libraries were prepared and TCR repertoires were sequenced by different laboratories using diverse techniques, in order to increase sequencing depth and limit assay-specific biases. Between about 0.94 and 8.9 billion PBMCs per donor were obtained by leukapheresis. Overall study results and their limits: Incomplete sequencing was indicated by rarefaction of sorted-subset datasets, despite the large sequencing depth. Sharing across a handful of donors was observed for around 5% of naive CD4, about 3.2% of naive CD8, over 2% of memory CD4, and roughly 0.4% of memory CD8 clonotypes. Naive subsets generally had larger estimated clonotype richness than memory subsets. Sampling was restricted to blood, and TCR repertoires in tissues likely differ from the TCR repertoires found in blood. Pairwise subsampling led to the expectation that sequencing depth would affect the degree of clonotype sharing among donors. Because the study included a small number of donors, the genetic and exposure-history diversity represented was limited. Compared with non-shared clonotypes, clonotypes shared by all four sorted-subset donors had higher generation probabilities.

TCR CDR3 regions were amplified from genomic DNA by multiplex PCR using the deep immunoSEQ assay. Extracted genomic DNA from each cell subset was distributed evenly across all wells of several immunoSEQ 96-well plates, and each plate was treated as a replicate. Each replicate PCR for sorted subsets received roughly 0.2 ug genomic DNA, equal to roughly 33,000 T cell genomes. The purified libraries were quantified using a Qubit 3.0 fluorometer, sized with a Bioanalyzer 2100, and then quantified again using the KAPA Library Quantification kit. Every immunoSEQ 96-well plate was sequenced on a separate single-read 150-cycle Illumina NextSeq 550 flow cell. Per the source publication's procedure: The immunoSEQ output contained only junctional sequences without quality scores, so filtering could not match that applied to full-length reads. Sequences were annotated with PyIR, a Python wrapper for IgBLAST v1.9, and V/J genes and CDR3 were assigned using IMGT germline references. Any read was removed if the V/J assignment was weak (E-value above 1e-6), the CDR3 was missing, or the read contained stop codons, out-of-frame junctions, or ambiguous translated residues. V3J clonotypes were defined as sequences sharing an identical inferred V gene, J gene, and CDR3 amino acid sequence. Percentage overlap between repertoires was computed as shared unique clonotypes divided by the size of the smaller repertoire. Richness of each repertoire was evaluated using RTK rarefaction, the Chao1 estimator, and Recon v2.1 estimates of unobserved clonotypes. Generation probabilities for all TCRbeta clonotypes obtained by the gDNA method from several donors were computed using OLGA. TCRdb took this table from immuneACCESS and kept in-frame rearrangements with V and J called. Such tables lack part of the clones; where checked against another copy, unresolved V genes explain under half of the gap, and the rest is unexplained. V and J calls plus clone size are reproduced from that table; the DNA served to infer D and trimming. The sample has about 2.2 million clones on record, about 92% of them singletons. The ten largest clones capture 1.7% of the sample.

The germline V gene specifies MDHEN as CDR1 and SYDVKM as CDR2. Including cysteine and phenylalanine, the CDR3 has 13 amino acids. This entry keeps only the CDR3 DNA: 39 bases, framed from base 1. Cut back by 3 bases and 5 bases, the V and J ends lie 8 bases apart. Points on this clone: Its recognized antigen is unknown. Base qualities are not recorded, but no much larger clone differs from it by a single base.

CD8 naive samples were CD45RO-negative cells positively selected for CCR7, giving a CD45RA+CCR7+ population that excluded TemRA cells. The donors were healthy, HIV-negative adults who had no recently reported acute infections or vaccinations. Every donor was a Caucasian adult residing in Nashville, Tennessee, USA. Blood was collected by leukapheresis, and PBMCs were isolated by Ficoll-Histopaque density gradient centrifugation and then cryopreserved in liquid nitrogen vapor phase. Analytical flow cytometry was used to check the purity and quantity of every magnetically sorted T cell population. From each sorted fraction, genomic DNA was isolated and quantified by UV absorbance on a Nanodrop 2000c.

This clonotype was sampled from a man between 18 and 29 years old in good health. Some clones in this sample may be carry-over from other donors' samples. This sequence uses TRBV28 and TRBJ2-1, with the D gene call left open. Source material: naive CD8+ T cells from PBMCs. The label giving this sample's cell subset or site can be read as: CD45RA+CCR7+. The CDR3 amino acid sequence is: CASSFYQDNEQFF. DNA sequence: TGTGCCAGCAGTTTCTATCAGGACAATGAGCAGTTCTTC.